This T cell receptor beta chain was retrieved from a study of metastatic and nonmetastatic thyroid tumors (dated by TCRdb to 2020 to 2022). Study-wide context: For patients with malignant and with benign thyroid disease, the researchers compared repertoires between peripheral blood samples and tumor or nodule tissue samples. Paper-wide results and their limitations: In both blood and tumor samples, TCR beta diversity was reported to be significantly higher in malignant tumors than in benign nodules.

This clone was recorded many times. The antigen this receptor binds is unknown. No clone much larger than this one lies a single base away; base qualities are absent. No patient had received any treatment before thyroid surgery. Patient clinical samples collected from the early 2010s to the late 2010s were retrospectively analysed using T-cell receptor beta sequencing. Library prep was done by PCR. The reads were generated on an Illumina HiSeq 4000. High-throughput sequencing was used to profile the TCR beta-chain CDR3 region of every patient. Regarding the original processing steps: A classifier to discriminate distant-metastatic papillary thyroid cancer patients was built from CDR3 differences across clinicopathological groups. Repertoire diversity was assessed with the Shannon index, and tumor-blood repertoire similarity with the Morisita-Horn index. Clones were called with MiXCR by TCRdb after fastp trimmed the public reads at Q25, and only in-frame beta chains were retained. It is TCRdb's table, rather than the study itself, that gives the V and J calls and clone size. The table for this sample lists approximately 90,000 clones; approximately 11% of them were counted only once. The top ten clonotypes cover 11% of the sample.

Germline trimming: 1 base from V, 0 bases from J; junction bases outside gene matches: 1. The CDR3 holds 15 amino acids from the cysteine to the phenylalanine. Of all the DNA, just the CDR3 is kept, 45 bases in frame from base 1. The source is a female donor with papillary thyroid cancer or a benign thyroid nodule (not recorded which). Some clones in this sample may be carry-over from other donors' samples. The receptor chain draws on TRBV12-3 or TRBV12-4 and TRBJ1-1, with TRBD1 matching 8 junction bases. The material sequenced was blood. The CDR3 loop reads CASSLGQGLNTEAFF. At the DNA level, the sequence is TGTGCCAGCAGTTTAGGACAGGGGCTGAACACTGAAGCTTTCTTT.